This T cell receptor (beta chain) came from a study of cytomegalovirus exposure and HLA in healthy donors. Study-level results: Sequences of the TCR beta chain were said to predict the HLA-A and HLA-B alleles of most subjects accurately.

The CDR3 consists of 13 residues. Per the germline V gene, CDR1 is SGHTA and CDR2 is FQGTGA. Trimming pared 3 bases from V and 7 bases from J, leaving 12 bases between. This clone appeared a few times. Its target is unknown. It was with 60 Vbeta and 13 Jbeta primers that the PCR ran. Measured with immunoSEQ multiplex PCR; TCRdb has only the in-frame clones, and not every one. The sample has some 130,000 clones; 80% are singletons. This sequence originates from a human donor in good health. V and J are TRBV7-3 and TRBJ1-2; perhaps TRBD1 as D (6 bases). The material sequenced was PBMCs. CDR3 in DNA: TGTGCCAGCAGCTTTCAGGGGAGTGGTGGCTACACCTTC. Translation: CASSFQGSGGYTF. The variable domain in full, with the rest retrieved from reference TRBV7-3 and TRBJ1-2, is GAGVSQTPSNKVTEKGKYVELRCDPISGHTALYWYRQSLGQGPEFLIYFQGTGAADDSGLPNDRFFAVRPEGSVSTLKIQRTERGDSAVYLCASSFQGSGGYTFGSGTRLTVV.